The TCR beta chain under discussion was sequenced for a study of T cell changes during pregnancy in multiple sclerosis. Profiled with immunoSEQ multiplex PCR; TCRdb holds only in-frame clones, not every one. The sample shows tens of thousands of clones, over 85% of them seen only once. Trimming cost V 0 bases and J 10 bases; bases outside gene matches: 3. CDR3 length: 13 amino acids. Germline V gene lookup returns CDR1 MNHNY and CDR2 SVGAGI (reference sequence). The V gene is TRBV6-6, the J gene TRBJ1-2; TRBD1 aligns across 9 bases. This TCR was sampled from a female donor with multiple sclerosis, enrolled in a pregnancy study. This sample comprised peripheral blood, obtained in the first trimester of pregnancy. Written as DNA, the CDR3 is TGTGCCAGCAGTTACTCCGGACAGGGGCTCTACACCTTC. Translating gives CASSYSGQGLYTF.